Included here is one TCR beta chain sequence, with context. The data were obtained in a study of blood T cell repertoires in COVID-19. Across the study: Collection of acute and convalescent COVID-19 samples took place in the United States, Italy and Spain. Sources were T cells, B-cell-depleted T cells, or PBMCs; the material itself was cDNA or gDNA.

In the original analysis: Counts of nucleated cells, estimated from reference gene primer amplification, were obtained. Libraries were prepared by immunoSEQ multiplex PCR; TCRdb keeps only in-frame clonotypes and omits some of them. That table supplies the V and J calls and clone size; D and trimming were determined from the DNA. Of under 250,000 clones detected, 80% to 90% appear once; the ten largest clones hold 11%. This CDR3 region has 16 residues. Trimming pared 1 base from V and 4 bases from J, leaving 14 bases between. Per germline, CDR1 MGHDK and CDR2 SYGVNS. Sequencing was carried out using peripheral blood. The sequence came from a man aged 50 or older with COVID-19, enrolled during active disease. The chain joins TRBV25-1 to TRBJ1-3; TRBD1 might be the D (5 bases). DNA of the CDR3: TGTGCCAGCAGTGAATTCGGTCAGGGCAGCGGAAACACCATATATTTT. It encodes CASSEFGQGSGNTIYF.